This T cell receptor beta chain was observed in a study of breast tumors, draining lymph nodes, adjacent tissues. Overall study results and limits: The lymph node origin of tumor T cells was framed as consistent with a hypothesis, not demonstrated. Tumors had less TCR diversity than lymph nodes, more than nontumor tissue. Most tumor T cells seemingly derive from lymph node, then expand in tumor.

TCRdb independently ran MiXCR on the multiplex PCR reads; one entry per CDR3 protein. The repertoire holds 75,000 to 100,000 distinct CDR3 sequences, with roughly a fifth as singletons. Axillary draining lymph nodes of breast cancer patients supplied the node samples. From germline, CDR1 is SGHAT and CDR2 FQNNGV. Trimming shortened V by 7 bases and J by 9 bases, and 19 bases separated the two germline ends. The CDR3 totals 14 residues. This clonotype was seen repeatedly, ten times or more. What it binds is not known. V is TRBV11-2 and J is TRBJ2-1; no reliable D call. The sequence was collected from a female donor with breast cancer. Some clones in this sample may be carry-over from other donors' samples. Source material: axillary lymph node tissue. As DNA, the CDR3 is TGTGCCAGCACCAAGAAGCACGATTCCGGTGAGCAGTTCTTC. Translating it yields CASTKKHDSGEQFF. The variable domain in full, with the rest retrieved from reference TRBV11-2 and TRBJ2-1, is EAGVAQSPRYKIIEKRQSVAFWCNPISGHATLYWYQQILGQGPKLLIQFQNNGVVDDSQLPKDRFSAERLKGVDSTLKIQPAKLEDSAVYLCASTKKHDSGEQFFGPGTRLTVL.